This entry lists 23 T cell receptor beta chains sequenced from one sample in a study of cytomegalovirus exposure and HLA in healthy donors. PCR employed 60 Vbeta and 13 Jbeta primers. Sequencing was performed with immunoSEQ multiplex PCR; in TCRdb, only in-frame clones are kept and a portion is missing. The repertoire holds around 160,000 clones, with approximately 79% as singletons. Sequencing input: PBMCs. Receptors were obtained from a woman between 35 and 50 years old in good health and CMV-seropositive.

V and J are TRBV28 and TRBJ1-2; D not resolved. The CDR3 runs 12 residues. Germline values: CDR1 MDHEN, CDR2 SYDVKM. Trimming removed 9 bases from V and 3 bases from J, with 11 bases in between. CDR3 DNA: TGTGCCAGAGAAGCTACGCACTATGGCTACACCTTC. It translates to CAREATHYGYTF.

V gene TRBV6-6 combines with J gene TRBJ2-3, with TRBD2 matching over 8 bases. V gave up 8 bases and J gave up 1 base; unmatched junction bases: 8. Germline lookup yields CDR1 MNHNY and CDR2 SVGAGI (reference sequence). The CDR3 is made up of 15 amino acids. The CDR3 sequence: CASCCPTSGTDTQYF. CDR3 nucleotides: TGTGCCAGCTGCTGTCCGACTAGCGGCACAGATACGCAGTATTTT.

Worth noting for this clone: The sample contains more than one DNA sequence encoding this CDR3. The rearrangement uses TRBV6-5 and TRBJ1-6; D is uncertain. Trimming took 4 bases from V and 11 from J, leaving 12 bases between them. CDR1 is MNHEY, CDR2 SVGAGI, per germline. The CDR3 spans 13 residues. CDR3 region: CASSSAPTTPLHF. In nucleotides, the CDR3 is TGTGCCAGCAGTTCCGCCCCAACTACACCCCTCCACTTT.

This clone was counted a few times. This sequence joins TRBV5-1 and TRBJ2-5, with 7 bases matching TRBD2. From germline, CDR1 is SGHRS and CDR2 YFSETQ. CDR3 length: 13 amino acids. The junction had 4 bases not matched to a gene; V was cut back by 3 bases and J by 5 bases. DNA for the CDR3: TGCGCCAGCAGCTCCGGGGGGATGGAGACCCAGTACTTC. Amino acids: CASSSGGMETQYF.

Concerning this clone: A junction boundary mismatches the germline segment, possibly from a read error. The gene calls are TRBV2 and TRBJ2-6; 9 bases are a match to TRBD1. This CDR3 is 15 amino acids long. In germline, CDR1 is SNHLY, CDR2 FYNNEI. CDR3 coding DNA: TGTGCCGGCAGCGGGACAGGGCGCGGGGCCAACGTCCTGACTTTC. Encoded protein: CAGSGTGRGANVLTF. Based on the CDR3 plus reference TRBV2 and TRBJ2-6, the full variable domain is EPEVTQTPSHQVTQMGQEVILRCVPISNHLYFYWYRQILGQKVEFLVSFYNNEISEKSEIFDDQFSVERPDGSNFTLKIRSTKLEDSAMYFCAGSGTGRGANVLTFGAGSRLTVL.

This clone has more than one count but fewer than ten. The chain combines TRBV18 with TRBJ1-2; D call uncertain. Trimming left V 1 base short and J 4 bases short, with 13 bases between. CDR3 length: 15 residues. CDR1 and CDR2 (germline): KGHSH, LQKENI. DNA for the CDR3: TGTGCCAGCTCACCACGTGTGGAGGAGCTCTATGGCTACACCTTC. This gives the protein CASSPRVEELYGYTF. Based on the CDR3 plus reference TRBV18 and TRBJ1-2, the full variable domain is NAGVMQNPRHLVRRRGQEARLRCSPMKGHSHVYWYRQLPEEGLKFMVYLQKENIIDESGMPKERFSAEFPKEGPSILRIQQVVRGDSAAYFCASSPRVEELYGYTFGSGTRLTVV.

The chain uses TRBV28 and TRBJ2-2; 8 nucleotides agree with TRBD1. This CDR3 contains 13 residues. After removal of 6 bases from V and 6 bases from J, the junction contained 3 bases not matched to a gene. Germline V CDR1 and CDR2: MDHEN, SYDVKM. The DNA for the CDR3 is TGTGCCAGCAGAGGACAGGGTTCCGGGGAGCTGTTTTTT. Translated, it gives CASRGQGSGELFF.

CDR3 amino acids: CASSFGTFATLSYEQYF. CDR3 nucleotides: TGCGCCAGCAGCTTCGGGACATTTGCTACCCTCTCCTACGAGCAGTACTTC. The chain couples TRBV5-1 to TRBJ2-7; tentative D call: TRBD1 (6 bases). The length of the CDR3 is 17 residues. V lost 2 bases and J lost 0, with 18 bases in between. The germline V gene encodes CDR1 SGHRS and CDR2 YFSETQ.

The chain joins TRBV19 to TRBJ2-2; D may be TRBD1 (6 bases). The germline V gene has CDR1 LNHDA and CDR2 SQIVND (reference sequence). This CDR3 is 13 amino acids long. The V and J ends lost 3 bases and 6 bases respectively, with 8 bases between them. As DNA, the CDR3 is TGTGCCAGTAGTATCGCAGGGGCCGGGGAGCTGTTTTTT. This translates into CASSIAGAGELFF.

This chain uses TRBV30 with TRBJ1-2; D call uncertain. The CDR3 extends over 14 amino acids. The germline CDR1 and CDR2 sequences are GTSNPN and SVGIG (reference sequence). V gave up 0 bases and J gave up 1 base, with 9 bases separating them. The CDR3 DNA sequence: TGTGCCTGGAGTGTACTGGGCAGTAACTATGGCTACACCTTC. It yields the protein CAWSVLGSNYGYTF.

The V call is TRBV6-1, the J call TRBJ1-6; D may be TRBD1 (5 bases). The CDR3 length is 16 residues. V shed 2 bases and J shed 2 bases, with 10 bases lying between them. Germline assignment: CDR1 MNHNS and CDR2 SASEGT. CDR3: CASSEISGAYNSPLHF. The CDR3 DNA follows: TGTGCCAGCAGTGAAATCTCGGGGGCCTATAATTCACCCCTCCACTTT.

V gene TRBV13 combines with J gene TRBJ2-5; TRBD1 might be the D (6 bases). The end of the DNA aligns better with TRBJ2-7, so the J call may be wrong. This CDR3 spans 15 amino acids. Looked up from germline, CDR1 is PRHDT and CDR2 is FYEKMQ (reference sequence). The CDR3 reads CASSYIRGGVSEQYF. The CDR3 region has the DNA TGTGCCAGCAGCTATATCAGAGGGGGAGTTTCCGAGCAGTACTTC.

This clone has a handful of counts. The chain links TRBV9 to TRBJ2-1; 9 nucleotides match TRBD1. This CDR3 has 16 residues. The germline V gene encodes CDR1 SGDLS and CDR2 YYNGEE. Unmatched junction bases numbered 15, after V lost 4 bases and J lost 10 bases. As DNA, the CDR3 is TGTGCCAGCAGCACCCACAGGGGGCCTGCTTCGGGCGAGCAGTTCTTC. Translation gives CASSTHRGPASGEQFF.

The CDR3 DNA follows: TGTGCCAGCCGAGGTGGGGGGGTAGTGTTGGACAATGAGCAGTTCTTC. Amino acid sequence: CASRGGGVVLDNEQFF. V is TRBV28 and J is TRBJ2-1, with 7 bases identical to TRBD2. The CDR3 is 16 residues long. V dropped 8 bases and J dropped 5; count of bases not matched to a gene: 15. CDR1 is MDHEN, CDR2 SYDVKM, per germline.

About this clone: Other DNA sequences in the sample encode the same CDR3. As DNA, the CDR3 is TGTGCCTGGAGTTCAGGGGTTAACACTGAAGCTTTCTTT. Its translation: CAWSSGVNTEAFF. The chain carries TRBV30 and TRBJ1-1, with TRBD1 as a possible D gene (6 bases). Trimming removed 2 bases from V and 2 bases from J, with 9 bases in between. CDR1 and CDR2 (germline): GTSNPN, SVGIG (reference sequence). The CDR3 covers 13 residues. Filled out from reference TRBV30 and TRBJ1-1, the complete variable domain reads SQTIHQWPATLVQPVGSPLSLECTVEGTSNPNLYWYRQAAGRGLQLLFYSVGIGQISSEVPQNLSASRPQDRQFILSSKKLLLSDSGFYLCAWSSGVNTEAFFGQGTRLTVV.

This clone appeared a few times. This rearrangement joins TRBV7-9 to TRBJ2-1; 9 nucleotides match TRBD2. Losses at the gene ends were 3 bases for V and 6 bases for J; bases not matched to a gene: 6. From germline, CDR1 is SEHNR and CDR2 FQNEAQ (reference sequence). The CDR3 is 15 residues long. In nucleotides, the CDR3 is TGTGCCAGCAGCTTCAGCGGGGGGCCTAGCAATGAGCAGTTCTTC. The encoded protein is CASSFSGGPSNEQFF.

The chain couples TRBV6-6 to TRBJ2-5; a possible D gene is TRBD1 (5 bases). The V and J ends lost 7 bases and 9 bases respectively, with 18 bases between them. The CDR3 is 13 residues long. The V gene's germline CDR1 is MNHNY and CDR2 SVGAGI (reference sequence). This CDR3 reads CASTPGDRASQYF. CDR3 DNA: TGTGCCAGCACCCCTGGCGACAGAGCGTCCCAGTACTTC.

This clone was seen more than once but under ten times. V and J are TRBV18 and TRBJ1-5; 7 nucleotides match TRBD1. This CDR3 has 16 residues. Germline trimming cut 1 base from V and 7 bases from J; bases unmatched to any gene: 10. The germline V gene encodes CDR1 KGHSH and CDR2 LQKENI. The CDR3 spells CASSPLAGQAGQPQHF. CDR3 DNA sequence: TGTGCCAGCTCACCACTCGCCGGACAGGCGGGGCAGCCCCAGCATTTT.

This clone was picked up one time. The chain couples TRBV4-2 to TRBJ2-2; 13 nucleotides line up with TRBD2. Trimming took 4 bases from V and 4 from J; bases not matched to a gene: 6. This CDR3 comprises 17 residues. Germline V gene lookup returns CDR1 LGHNA and CDR2 YNFKEQ. CDR3 in amino acids: CASSRRLAGGGTGELFF. In DNA, the CDR3 is TGTGCCAGCAGCCGCCGACTAGCGGGGGGCGGCACCGGGGAGCTGTTTTTT.

This clone was seen more than once but under ten times. The chain has TRBV6-5 and TRBJ2-1, with 12 bases that match TRBD2. Germline CDR1 reads MNHEY; CDR2 reads SVGAGI. J gave up 5 bases and V 6 bases, and 5 bases lay outside the gene matches. The CDR3 sequence is 15 residues long. CDR3 residues: CASSQTSGGHNEQFF. CDR3 DNA: TGTGCCAGCAGCCAGACTAGCGGGGGCCACAATGAGCAGTTCTTC.

This clone was picked up one time. The chain couples TRBV7-9 to TRBJ1-1; TRBD1 might be the D (6 bases). V lost 1 base to trimming and J lost 8 bases, with 11 bases between them. The length of the CDR3 is 13 residues. Germline V gives CDR1 SEHNR, CDR2 FQNEAQ (reference sequence). In DNA form, the CDR3 reads TGTGCCAGCAGCTTAGAGGGGACATCCGAAGCTTTCTTT. Encoded protein: CASSLEGTSEAFF. The variable domain in full, completed from reference TRBV7-9 and TRBJ1-1, reads DTGVSQNPRHKITKRGQNVTFRCDPISEHNRLYWYRQTLGQGPEFLTYFQNEAQLEKSRLLSDRFSAERPKGSFSTLEIQRTEQGDSAMYLCASSLEGTSEAFFGQGTRLTVV.

This clone was observed once. The chain links TRBV18 to TRBJ1-6; TRBD1 agrees at 10 bases. This CDR3 spans 18 amino acids. Germline V gene sequence: CDR1 KGHSH, CDR2 LQKENI. Unmatched junction bases numbered 12, after V lost 3 bases and J lost 7 bases. CDR3 nucleotide sequence: TGTGCCAGCTCACCCATCGCCGGGACAGGGGTCGGCAATTCACCCCTCCACTTT. It codes for CASSPIAGTGVGNSPLHF.

The chain uses TRBV5-1 and TRBJ2-7; 9 bases line up with TRBD1. The CDR3 is 14 amino acids. Trimming took 4 bases from V and 1 from J; bases not matched to a gene: 3. The germline V gene encodes CDR1 SGHRS and CDR2 YFSETQ. CDR3 region: CASSTGQGSYEQYF. The CDR3 bases are TGCGCCAGCAGCACGGGACAGGGTTCCTACGAGCAGTACTTC.